This T cell receptor (beta chain) was documented in a study of shared clonotypes between healthy human individuals. Profiled with immunoSEQ multiplex PCR; TCRdb holds only in-frame clones, not every one. The table has roughly 2.1 million clones, approximately 94% seen once. Naive CD8 cells, CD45RO-negative and positively selected for CCR7, excluded terminally differentiated effector memory CD45RA+ cells. The clonotype was recovered from a man between 18 and 29 years old in good health. Some clones in this sample may be carry-over from other donors' samples. The sequenced sample was naive CD8+ T cells from PBMCs.

The CDR3: CASSQVTGISYEQYF. The DNA of the CDR3 is TGTGCCAGCAGCCAAGTCACCGGGATCTCCTACGAGCAGTACTTC. The chain is built from TRBV4-2 and TRBJ2-7, with a possible D match to TRBD2 (5 bases). The ends were cut back, 1 base at V and 0 bases at J, with 10 bases in the middle. Germline V gene data show CDR1 as LGHNA and CDR2 as YNFKEQ. CDR3 size: 15 residues.